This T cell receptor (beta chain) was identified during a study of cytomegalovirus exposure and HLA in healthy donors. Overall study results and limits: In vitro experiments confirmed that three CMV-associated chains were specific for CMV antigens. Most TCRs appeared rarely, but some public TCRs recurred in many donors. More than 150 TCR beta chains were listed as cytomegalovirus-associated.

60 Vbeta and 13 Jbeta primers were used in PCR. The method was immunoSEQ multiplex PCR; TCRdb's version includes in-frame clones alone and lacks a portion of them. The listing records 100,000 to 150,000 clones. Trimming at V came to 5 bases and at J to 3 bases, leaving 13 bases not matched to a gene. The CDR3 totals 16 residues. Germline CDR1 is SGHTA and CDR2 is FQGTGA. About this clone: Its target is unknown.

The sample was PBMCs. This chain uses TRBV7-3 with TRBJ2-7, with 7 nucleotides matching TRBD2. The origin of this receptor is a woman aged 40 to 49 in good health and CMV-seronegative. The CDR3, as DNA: TGTGCCAGCAGCCTTCCCTCCCGGGGGGTCCTCTACGAGCAGTACTTC. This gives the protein CASSLPSRGVLYEQYF.